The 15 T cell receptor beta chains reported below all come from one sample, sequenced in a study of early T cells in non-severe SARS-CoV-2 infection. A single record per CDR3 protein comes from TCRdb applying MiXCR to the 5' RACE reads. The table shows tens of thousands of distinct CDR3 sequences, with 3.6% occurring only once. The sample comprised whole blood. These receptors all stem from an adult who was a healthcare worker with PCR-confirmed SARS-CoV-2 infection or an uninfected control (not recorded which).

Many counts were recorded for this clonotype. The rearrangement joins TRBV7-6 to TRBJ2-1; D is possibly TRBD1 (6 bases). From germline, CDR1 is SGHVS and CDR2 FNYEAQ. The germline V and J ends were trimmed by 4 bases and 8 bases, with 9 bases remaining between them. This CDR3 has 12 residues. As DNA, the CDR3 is TGTGCCAGCAGCTCCACAGGGCATGAGCAGTTCTTC. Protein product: CASSSTGHEQFF.

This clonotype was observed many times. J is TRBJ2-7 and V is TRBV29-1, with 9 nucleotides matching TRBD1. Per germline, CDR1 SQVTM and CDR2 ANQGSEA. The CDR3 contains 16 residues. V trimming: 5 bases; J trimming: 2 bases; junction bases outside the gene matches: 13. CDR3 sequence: CSVIPRTGVPPYEQYF. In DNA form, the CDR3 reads TGCAGCGTTATCCCCCGGACAGGGGTCCCCCCCTACGAGCAGTACTTC.

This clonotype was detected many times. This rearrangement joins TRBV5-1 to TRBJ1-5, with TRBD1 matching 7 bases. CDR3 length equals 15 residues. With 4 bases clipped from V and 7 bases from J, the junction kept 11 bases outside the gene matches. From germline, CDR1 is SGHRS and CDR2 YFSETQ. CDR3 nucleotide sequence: TGCGCCAGCAGCCTGACGGGAGGGGGCCTACAGCCCCAGCATTTT. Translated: CASSLTGGGLQPQHF.

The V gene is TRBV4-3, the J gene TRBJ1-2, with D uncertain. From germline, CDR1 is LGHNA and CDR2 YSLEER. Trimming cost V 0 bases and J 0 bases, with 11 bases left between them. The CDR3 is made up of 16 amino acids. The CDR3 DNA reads TGCGCCAGCAGCCAAGATCCAGCGCCCACTAACTATGGCTACACCTTC. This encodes CASSQDPAPTNYGYTF.

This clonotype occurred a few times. The CDR3 is CASSLYAGELFF. The CDR3 DNA reads as TGTGCCAGCAGCTTATATGCCGGGGAGCTGTTTTTT. This chain joins TRBV7-8 and TRBJ2-2; D is ambiguous. The CDR3 runs 12 residues. V was trimmed by 2 bases and J by 6 bases, leaving 4 bases between them. The germline V gene has CDR1 SGHVS and CDR2 FQNEAQ.

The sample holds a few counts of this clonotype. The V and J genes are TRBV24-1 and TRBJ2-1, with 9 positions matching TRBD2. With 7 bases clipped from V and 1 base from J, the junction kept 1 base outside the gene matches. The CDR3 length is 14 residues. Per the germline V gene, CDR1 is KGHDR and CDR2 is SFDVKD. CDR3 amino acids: CATRTSGSYNEQFF. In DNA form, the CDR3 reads TGTGCCACCAGGACTAGCGGTTCCTACAATGAGCAGTTCTTC.

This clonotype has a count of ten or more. The CDR3, as DNA: TGTGCCAGCAGACTCCCGGTAGGAGAGACCCAGTACTTC. This translates into CASRLPVGETQYF. The chain couples TRBV6-5 to TRBJ2-5; no reliable D call. Trimming took off 6 bases at V and 4 bases at J, with 12 bases between the two ends. Per germline, CDR1 MNHEY and CDR2 SVGAGI. CDR3 length equals 13 residues.

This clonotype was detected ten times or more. DNA for the CDR3: TGTGCCAGCAGCGTAGGGCCCTGGGGAAAAGAGACCCAGTACTTC. Amino acids: CASSVGPWGKETQYF. The V gene is TRBV9, the J gene TRBJ2-5; D is unclear. The CDR3 length is 15 residues. V lost 0 bases and J lost 3, with 12 bases in between. From germline, CDR1 is SGDLS and CDR2 YYNGEE.

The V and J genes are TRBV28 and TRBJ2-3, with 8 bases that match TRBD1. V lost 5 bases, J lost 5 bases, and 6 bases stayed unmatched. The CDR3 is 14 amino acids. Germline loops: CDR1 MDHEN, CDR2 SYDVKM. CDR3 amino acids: CASSTGGTGDTQYF. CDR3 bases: TGTGCCAGCAGTACAGGGGGAACGGGAGATACGCAGTATTTT.

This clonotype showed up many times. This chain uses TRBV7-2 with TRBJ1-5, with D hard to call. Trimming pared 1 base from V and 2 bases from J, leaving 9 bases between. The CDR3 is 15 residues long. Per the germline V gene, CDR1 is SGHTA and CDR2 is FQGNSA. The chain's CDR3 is CASSLGGGGNQPQHF. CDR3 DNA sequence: TGTGCCAGCAGCTTAGGGGGTGGCGGCAATCAGCCCCAGCATTTT.

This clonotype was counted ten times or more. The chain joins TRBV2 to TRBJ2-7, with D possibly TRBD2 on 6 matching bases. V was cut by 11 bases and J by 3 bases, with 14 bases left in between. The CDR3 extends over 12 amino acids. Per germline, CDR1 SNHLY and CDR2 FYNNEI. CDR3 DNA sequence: TGTGCCTCCGGGGGAGACTTCTACGAGCAGTACTTC. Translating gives CASGGDFYEQYF.

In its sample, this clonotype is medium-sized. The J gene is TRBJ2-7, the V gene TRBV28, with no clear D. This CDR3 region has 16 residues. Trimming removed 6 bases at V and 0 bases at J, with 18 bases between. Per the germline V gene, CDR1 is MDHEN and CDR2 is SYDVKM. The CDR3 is CASSHRLLSPSYEQYF. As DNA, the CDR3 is TGTGCCAGCAGCCACCGGCTGCTGAGCCCCTCCTACGAGCAGTACTTC.

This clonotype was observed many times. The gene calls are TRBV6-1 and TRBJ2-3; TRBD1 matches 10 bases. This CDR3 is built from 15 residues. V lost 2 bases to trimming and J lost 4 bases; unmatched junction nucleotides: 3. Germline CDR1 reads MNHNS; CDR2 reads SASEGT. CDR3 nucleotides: TGTGCCAGCAGTGAATCGACAGGGGGCCCAGATACGCAGTATTTT. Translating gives CASSESTGGPDTQYF.

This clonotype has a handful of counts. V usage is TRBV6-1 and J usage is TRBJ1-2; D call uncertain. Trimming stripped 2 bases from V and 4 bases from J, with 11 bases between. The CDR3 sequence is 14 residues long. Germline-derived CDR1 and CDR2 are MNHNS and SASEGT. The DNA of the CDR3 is TGTGCCAGCAGTGAAATCCACGGATCCTATGGCTACACCTTC. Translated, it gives CASSEIHGSYGYTF.

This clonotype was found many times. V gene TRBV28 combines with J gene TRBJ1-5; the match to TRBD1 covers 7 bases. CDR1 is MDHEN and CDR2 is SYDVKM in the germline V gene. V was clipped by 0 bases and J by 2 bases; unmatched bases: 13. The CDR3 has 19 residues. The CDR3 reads CASSLWRGNRGVGNQPQHF. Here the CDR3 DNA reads TGTGCCAGCAGTTTATGGCGGGGAAACAGGGGTGTAGGCAATCAGCCCCAGCATTTT.